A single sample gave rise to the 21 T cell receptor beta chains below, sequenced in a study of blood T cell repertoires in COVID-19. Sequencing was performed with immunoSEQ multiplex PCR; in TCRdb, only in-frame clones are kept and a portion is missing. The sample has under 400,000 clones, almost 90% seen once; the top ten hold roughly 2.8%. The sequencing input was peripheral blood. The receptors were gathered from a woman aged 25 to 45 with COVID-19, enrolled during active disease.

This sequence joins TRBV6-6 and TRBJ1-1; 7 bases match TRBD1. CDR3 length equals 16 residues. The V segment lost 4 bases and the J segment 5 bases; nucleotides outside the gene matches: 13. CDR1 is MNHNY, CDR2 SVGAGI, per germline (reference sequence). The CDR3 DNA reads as TGTGCCAGCAGTTCGGGACAGACCCTTAAAGAAACTGAAGCTTTCTTT. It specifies CASSSGQTLKETEAFF.

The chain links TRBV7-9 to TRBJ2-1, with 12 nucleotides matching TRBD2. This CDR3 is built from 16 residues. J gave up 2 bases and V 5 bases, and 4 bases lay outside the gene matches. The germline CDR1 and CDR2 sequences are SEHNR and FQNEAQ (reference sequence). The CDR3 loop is CASSRTSGVTYNEQFF. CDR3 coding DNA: TGTGCCAGCAGCCGGACTAGCGGGGTTACCTACAATGAGCAGTTCTTC.

The CDR3 DNA reads as TGTGCCAGCAGTTTAATTCAAAGACGGGATGAAAAACTGTTTTTT. Protein sequence: CASSLIQRRDEKLFF. The chain is built from TRBV28 and TRBJ1-4; D call uncertain. V was trimmed by 2 bases and J by 6 bases, leaving 13 bases between them. Germline CDR1 is MDHEN and CDR2 is SYDVKM. The CDR3 length is 15 residues.

CDR3 sequence reads: CASSSSGGVDTDTQYF. The CDR3, as DNA: TGTGCCAGCAGCTCTTCGGGTGGTGTTGACACAGATACGCAGTATTTT. The chain couples TRBV7-6 to TRBJ2-3; D gene ambiguous. The CDR3 is 16 residues long. CDR1 and CDR2 from the germline V gene are SGHVS and FNYEAQ. Trimming stripped 4 bases from V and 2 bases from J, with 16 bases between.

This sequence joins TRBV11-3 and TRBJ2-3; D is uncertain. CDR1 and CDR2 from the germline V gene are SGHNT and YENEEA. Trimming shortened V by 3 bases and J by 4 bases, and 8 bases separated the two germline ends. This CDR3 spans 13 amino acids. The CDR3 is CASSFSSADTQYF. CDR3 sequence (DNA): TGTGCCAGCAGCTTTTCCTCGGCAGATACGCAGTATTTT.

CDR3: CASGGRIYNEQFF. CDR3 nucleotides: TGTGCCAGCGGAGGAAGGATCTACAATGAGCAGTTCTTC. The genes are TRBV6-5 and TRBJ2-1, with a possible D match to TRBD2 (5 bases). The germline V gene has CDR1 MNHEY and CDR2 SVGAGI. Trimming left V 8 bases short and J 3 bases short, with 11 bases between. This CDR3 is built from 13 residues.

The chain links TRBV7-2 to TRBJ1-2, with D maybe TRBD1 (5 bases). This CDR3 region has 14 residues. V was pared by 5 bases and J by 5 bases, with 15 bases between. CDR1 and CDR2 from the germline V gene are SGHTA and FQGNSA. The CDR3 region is CASSLDTQEYGYTF. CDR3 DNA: TGTGCCAGCAGCCTTGACACACAGGAATATGGCTACACCTTC. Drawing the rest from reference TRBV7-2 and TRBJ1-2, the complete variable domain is GAGVSQSPSNKVTEKGKDVELRCDPISGHTALYWYRQSLGQGLEFLIYFQGNSAPDKSGLPSDRFSAERTGGSVSTLTIQRTQQEDSAVYLCASSLDTQEYGYTFGSGTRLTVV.

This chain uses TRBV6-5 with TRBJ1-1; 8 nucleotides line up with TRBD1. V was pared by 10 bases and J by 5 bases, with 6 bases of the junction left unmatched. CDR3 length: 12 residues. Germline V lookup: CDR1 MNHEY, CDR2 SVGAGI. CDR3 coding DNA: TGTGCCACCGGACAGGGTGGGACTGAAGCTTTCTTT. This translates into CATGQGGTEAFF.

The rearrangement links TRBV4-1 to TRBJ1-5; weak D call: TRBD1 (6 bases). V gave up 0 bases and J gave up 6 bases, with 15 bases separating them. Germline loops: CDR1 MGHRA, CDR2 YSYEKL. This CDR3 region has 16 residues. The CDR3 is CASSQDRGARSQPQHF. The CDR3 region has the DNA TGCGCCAGCAGCCAAGATCGGGGGGCGCGAAGTCAGCCCCAGCATTTT.

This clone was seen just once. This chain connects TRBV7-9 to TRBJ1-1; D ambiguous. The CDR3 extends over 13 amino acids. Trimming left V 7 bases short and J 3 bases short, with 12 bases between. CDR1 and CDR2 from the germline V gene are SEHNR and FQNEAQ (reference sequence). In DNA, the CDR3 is TGTGCCAGCACCCCCCCACTGGACACTGAAGCTTTCTTT. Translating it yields CASTPPLDTEAFF.

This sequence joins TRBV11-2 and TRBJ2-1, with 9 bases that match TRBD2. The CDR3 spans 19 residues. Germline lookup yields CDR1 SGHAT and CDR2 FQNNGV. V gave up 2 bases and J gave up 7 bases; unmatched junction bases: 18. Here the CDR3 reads CASSLRETSGQVRNNEQFF. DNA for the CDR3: TGTGCCAGCAGCTTACGAGAGACTAGCGGCCAGGTGAGGAATAATGAGCAGTTCTTC.

The CDR3 loop is CASSIVGGAHYEQYF. CDR3 DNA sequence: TGTGCCAGTAGTATAGTCGGAGGGGCCCACTACGAGCAGTACTTC. This rearrangement joins TRBV19 to TRBJ2-7; D may be TRBD2 (6 bases). V was cut by 1 base and J by 3 bases, with 13 bases left in between. The CDR3 is made up of 15 amino acids. Germline V gives CDR1 LNHDA, CDR2 SQIVND (reference sequence).

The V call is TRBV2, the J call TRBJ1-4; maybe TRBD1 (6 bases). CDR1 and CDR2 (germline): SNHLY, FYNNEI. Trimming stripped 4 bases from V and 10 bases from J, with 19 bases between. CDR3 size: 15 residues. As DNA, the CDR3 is TGTGCCAGCAGTGGCAGGGGAGTAGGCGATGTAAAACTGTTTTTT. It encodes CASSGRGVGDVKLFF.

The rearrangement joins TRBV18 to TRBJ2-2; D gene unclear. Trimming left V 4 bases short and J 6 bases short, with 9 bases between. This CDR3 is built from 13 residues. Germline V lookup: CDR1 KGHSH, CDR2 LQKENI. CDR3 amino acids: CASSRDQAGELFF. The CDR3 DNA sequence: TGTGCCAGCTCACGCGACCAGGCCGGGGAGCTGTTTTTT.

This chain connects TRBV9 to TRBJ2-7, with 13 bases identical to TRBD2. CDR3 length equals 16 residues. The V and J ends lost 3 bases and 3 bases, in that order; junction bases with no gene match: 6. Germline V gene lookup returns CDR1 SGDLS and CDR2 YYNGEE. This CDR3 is CASSGTSGGNLYEQYF. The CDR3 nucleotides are TGTGCCAGCAGCGGGACTAGCGGGGGTAATCTCTACGAGCAGTACTTC.

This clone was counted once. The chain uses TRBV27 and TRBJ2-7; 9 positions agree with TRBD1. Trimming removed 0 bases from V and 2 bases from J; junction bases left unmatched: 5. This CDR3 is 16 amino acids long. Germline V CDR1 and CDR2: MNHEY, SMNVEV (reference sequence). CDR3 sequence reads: CASSLSYRGPAYEQYF. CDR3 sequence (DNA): TGTGCCAGCAGTTTATCTTACAGGGGGCCCGCCTACGAGCAGTACTTC.

CDR3 sequence reads: CASSGDRVSYGYTF. The DNA for the CDR3 is TGTGCCAGCTCTGGGGACAGGGTTTCCTATGGCTACACCTTC. The rearrangement joins TRBV6-5 to TRBJ1-2, with 9 bases identical to TRBD1. Germline loops: CDR1 MNHEY, CDR2 SVGAGI. V gave up 8 bases and J gave up 4 bases; unmatched junction bases: 8. The CDR3 is 14 amino acids.

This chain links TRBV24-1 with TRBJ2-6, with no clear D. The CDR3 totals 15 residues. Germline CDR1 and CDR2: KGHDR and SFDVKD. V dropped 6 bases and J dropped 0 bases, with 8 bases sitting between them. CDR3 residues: CATSPRSSGANVLTF. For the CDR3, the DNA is TGTGCCACCAGTCCCCGTAGCTCTGGGGCCAACGTCCTGACTTTC.

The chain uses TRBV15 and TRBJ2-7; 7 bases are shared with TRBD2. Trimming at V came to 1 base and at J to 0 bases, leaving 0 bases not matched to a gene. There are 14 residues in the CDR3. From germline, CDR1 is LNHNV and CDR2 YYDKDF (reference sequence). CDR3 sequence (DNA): TGTGCCACCAGCAGAGGCGGGAGCTCCTACGAGCAGTACTTC. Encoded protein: CATSRGGSSYEQYF.

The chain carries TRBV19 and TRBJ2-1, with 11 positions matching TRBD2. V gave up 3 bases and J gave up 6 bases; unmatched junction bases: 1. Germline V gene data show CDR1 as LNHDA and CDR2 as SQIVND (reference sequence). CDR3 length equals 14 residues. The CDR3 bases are TGTGCCAGTAGTATTAGCGGGAGGGCCAATGAGCAGTTCTTC. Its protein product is CASSISGRANEQFF.

CDR3 DNA sequence: TGCGCCAGCAGCCAATTTTTGGGGAGGACAGGGGACAACACTGAAGCTTTCTTT. Amino acids: CASSQFLGRTGDNTEAFF. The gene calls are TRBV4-1 and TRBJ1-1, with 9 nucleotides matching TRBD1. The CDR3 is made up of 18 amino acids. The germline V gene encodes CDR1 MGHRA and CDR2 YSYEKL. V lost 2 bases to trimming and J lost 2 bases; unmatched junction nucleotides: 12.